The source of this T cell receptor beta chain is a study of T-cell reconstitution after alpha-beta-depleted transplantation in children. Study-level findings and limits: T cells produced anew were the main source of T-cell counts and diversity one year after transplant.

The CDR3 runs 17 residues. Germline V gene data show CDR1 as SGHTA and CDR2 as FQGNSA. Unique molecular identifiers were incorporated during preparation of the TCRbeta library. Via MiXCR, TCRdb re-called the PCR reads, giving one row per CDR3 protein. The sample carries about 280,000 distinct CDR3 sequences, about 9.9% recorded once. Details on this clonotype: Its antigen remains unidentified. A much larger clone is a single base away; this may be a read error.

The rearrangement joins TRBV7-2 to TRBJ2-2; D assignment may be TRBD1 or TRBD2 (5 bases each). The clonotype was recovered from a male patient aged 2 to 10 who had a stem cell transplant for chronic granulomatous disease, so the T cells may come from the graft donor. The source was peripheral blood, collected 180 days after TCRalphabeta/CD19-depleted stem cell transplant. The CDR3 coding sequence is TGTGCCAGCAGCTCCTATGTGGGGCTGGCGAACACCGGGGAGCAGTTTTTT. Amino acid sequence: CASSSYVGLANTGEQFF. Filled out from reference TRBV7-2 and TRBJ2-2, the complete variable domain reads GAGVSQSPSNKVTEKGKDVELRCDPISGHTALYWYRQSLGQGLEFLIYFQGNSAPDKSGLPSDRFSAERTGGSVSTLTIQRTQQEDSAVYLCASSSYVGLANTGEQFFGEGSRLTVL.